Listed here are 5 T cell receptor beta chains from one sample, sequenced in a study of shared clonotypes between healthy human individuals. TCRdb keeps only in-frame clones here, not all; method: immunoSEQ multiplex PCR. This sample has more than 900,000 clones, with approximately 78% found just once. Material for sequencing was memory CD4+ T cells from PBMCs. The subset is: CD45RA-negative fraction. The receptors were sampled from a man between 18 and 35 years old in good health. Some clones in this sample may be carry-over from other donors' samples.

The chain carries TRBV6-5 and TRBJ2-7; perhaps TRBD1 as D (6 bases). The CDR3 runs 14 residues. The V gene lost 0 bases and the J gene lost 6 bases, with 12 bases spanning the gap. Germline lookup yields CDR1 MNHEY and CDR2 SVGAGI. The chain's CDR3 is CASSYSGLGGEQYF. Written as DNA, the CDR3 is TGTGCCAGCAGTTACTCGGGGCTAGGGGGCGAGCAGTACTTC.

With regard to this clone: A much larger clone differs by one base, so this may be a read error. The gene calls are TRBV11-3 and TRBJ1-1, with D possibly TRBD1 on 6 matching bases. Trimming cost V 3 bases and J 1 base, with 6 bases left between them. CDR1 is SGHNT and CDR2 is YENEEA in the germline V gene. The CDR3 has 13 residues. CDR3 sequence (DNA): TGTGCCAGCAGCTTGACAGGGAACACTGAAGCTTTCTTT. It yields the protein CASSLTGNTEAFF.

This clone was found a few times. This rearrangement joins TRBV28 to TRBJ1-1, with D possibly TRBD1 on 6 matching bases. CDR3 length: 14 residues. CDR1 MDHEN and CDR2 SYDVKM come from the germline V gene. The ends were cut back, 7 bases at V and 7 bases at J, with 19 bases in the middle. The CDR3 region is CASTLGGVSGEAFF. The CDR3 nucleotides are TGTGCCAGCACCCTGGGGGGCGTATCGGGTGAAGCTTTCTTT.

This chain joins TRBV6-5 and TRBJ2-7, with 10 nucleotides matching TRBD2. The V gene end was trimmed by 8 bases and the J gene end by 0 bases; junction bases not matched to a gene: 7. This CDR3 comprises 15 residues. CDR1 and CDR2 from the germline V gene are MNHEY and SVGAGI. CDR3 nucleotide sequence: TGTGCCAGCGCTAGCGGGAGCCTAAACTCCTACGAGCAGTACTTC. As protein: CASASGSLNSYEQYF.

The genes are TRBV28 and TRBJ2-5, with TRBD2 identical over 8 bases. J was trimmed by 2 bases and V by 8 bases; bases with no gene match: 16. From germline, CDR1 is MDHEN and CDR2 SYDVKM. The CDR3 spans 17 residues. CDR3 protein: CASVNHQGLGQQETQYF. The CDR3 DNA sequence: TGTGCCAGCGTTAATCATCAGGGACTAGGCCAACAAGAGACCCAGTACTTC.